This T cell receptor (beta chain) was captured in a study of blood T cell repertoires in COVID-19. Turning to the study itself: Sample material is recorded as cDNA or gDNA derived from T cells, B-cell-depleted T cells, or PBMCs.

Germline CDR1 is SGDLS and CDR2 is YYNGEE. With 3 bases clipped from V and 3 bases from J, the junction kept 4 bases outside the gene matches. The CDR3 is 15 amino acids. Produced via immunoSEQ multiplex PCR; TCRdb's table is partial and in-frame only. The sample holds approximately 380,000 clones, more than 75% seen once. The genes are TRBV9 and TRBJ2-2; 8 nucleotides match TRBD2. The sequence derives from a woman aged 18-29 years who had recovered from COVID-19. What was sequenced was PBMCs or T cells enriched from blood (not recorded which). CDR3 loop: CASSASGGYTGELFF. The CDR3 region has the DNA TGTGCCAGCAGCGCGAGCGGGGGCTACACCGGGGAGCTGTTTTTT.